The source of this TCR beta chain is a study of shared T cell receptors in the human thymus. Some clones are missing from TCRdb's copy, which holds only in-frame ones; the method was immunoSEQ multiplex PCR. This table holds under 850,000 clones, roughly 90% found once. The CDR3 is 16 residues long. Germline V gene lookup returns CDR1 MNHEY and CDR2 SMNVEV (reference sequence). V was pared by 5 bases and J by 5 bases, with 22 bases between. The data were also submitted as part of a second study, on human thymus T cells. As that report states: Thymic tissue was derived from resections collected during corrective heart surgery. Related research described strongly overlapping thymic repertoires in unrelated people.

V gene TRBV27 combines with J gene TRBJ2-7; TRBD1 might be the D (6 bases). The receptor's source is a boy under three years old with a congenital heart defect. The sequenced sample was thymocytes. The DNA for the CDR3 is TGTGCCAGCAGTCCCGCCAACAGGGAAAGCCACCACGAGCAGTACTTC. Amino acid sequence: CASSPANRESHHEQYF.